Shown below are 12 T cell receptor beta chains from a single sample sequenced in a study of blood T cells in healthy people across ages. Together with a sample-barcoded 5' primer, a J-beta primer mix was included in a second PCR lasting about 7 to 12 cycles. A single record per CDR3 protein comes from TCRdb applying MiXCR to the 5' RACE reads. The sample holds about 1 million distinct CDR3 sequences, around 43% seen once. The sample was blood. These receptors came from a woman aged 60-75 years in good health.

The chain recombines TRBV6-6 with TRBJ2-1, with D perhaps matching TRBD1 or TRBD2 (5 bases each). This CDR3 has 17 residues. The germline V and J ends were trimmed by 4 bases and 13 bases, with 29 bases remaining between them. Germline V gene sequence: CDR1 MNHNY, CDR2 SVGAGI (reference sequence). CDR3: CASSFAIGPNLGETQFF. The DNA for the CDR3 is TGTGCCAGCAGTTTCGCCATCGGGCCAAACCTGGGGGAGACCCAGTTCTTC.

Turning to this clonotype: This may be a read error: a much more frequent sequence differs by one nucleotide. The chain carries TRBV20-1 and TRBJ2-1; D possibly corresponds to TRBD1 (5 bases). The end of the DNA fits TRBJ2-7 better, so the J call may be wrong. Per germline, CDR1 DFQATT and CDR2 SNEGSKA (reference sequence). This CDR3 has 12 residues. CDR3 nucleotides: TGCAGTGCAGACAGCTCCTACAATGAGCAGTACTTC. As protein: CSADSSYNEQYF.

The V gene is TRBV11-2, the J gene TRBJ2-1; no reliable D call. The V end was cut by 4 bases, the J end by 0 bases, with 16 bases between. The V gene's germline CDR1 is SGHAT and CDR2 FQNNGV. The CDR3 consists of 17 residues. The CDR3: CASSSNLHGASYNEQFF. The CDR3 DNA reads as TGTGCCAGCAGCTCGAACCTCCATGGCGCCTCCTACAATGAGCAGTTCTTC. The whole variable domain, filled in from reference TRBV11-2 and TRBJ2-1, reads EAGVAQSPRYKIIEKRQSVAFWCNPISGHATLYWYQQILGQGPKLLIQFQNNGVVDDSQLPKDRFSAERLKGVDSTLKIQPAKLEDSAVYLCASSSNLHGASYNEQFFGPGTRLTVL.

This clonotype has just a few counts. The chain joins TRBV29-1 to TRBJ2-7; D possibly corresponds to TRBD1 (5 bases). The CDR3 spans 15 residues. The V gene's germline CDR1 is SQVTM and CDR2 ANQGSEA. The V end was cut by 7 bases, the J end by 2 bases, with 21 bases between. CDR3 sequence (DNA): TGCAGCGCCACGAAAGGGGCCACGGCCCCCTACGAGCAGTACTTC. Its translation is CSATKGATAPYEQYF.

A remark on this clonotype: Germline is not matched at one junction end, which may reflect a read error. V is TRBV29-1 and J is TRBJ2-6, with D uncertain. Looked up from germline, CDR1 is SQVTM and CDR2 is ANQGSEA. This CDR3 has 13 residues. CDR3 loop: CSVVSSGVNVLTF. The DNA for the CDR3 is TGCAGCGTTGTTTCGTCTGGGGTCAACGTCCTGACTTTC.

The CDR3 DNA reads TGTGCCAGCAGCACCGGTTGGGAGGGATTCGGGACTGAAGCTTTCTTT. Its protein product is CASSTGWEGFGTEAFF. The chain is built from TRBV7-9 and TRBJ1-1, with D unclear. The CDR3 covers 16 residues. The V end was cut by 5 bases, the J end by 5 bases, with 21 bases between. Germline V gene lookup returns CDR1 SEHNR and CDR2 FQNEAQ (reference sequence).

This chain uses TRBV20-1 with TRBJ2-1; 12 positions match TRBD2. Losses at the gene ends were 0 bases for V and 4 bases for J; bases not matched to a gene: 7. The CDR3 totals 17 residues. Germline V lookup: CDR1 DFQATT, CDR2 SNEGSKA (reference sequence). CDR3 residues: CSARDPLAGGTYNEQFF. The CDR3 DNA sequence: TGCAGTGCTAGAGATCCTCTAGCGGGAGGGACTTACAATGAGCAGTTCTTC.

This clonotype was seen more than once but under ten times. This chain connects TRBV29-1 to TRBJ1-2; D ambiguous. The CDR3 sequence is 8 residues long. Germline CDR1 and CDR2: SQVTM and ANQGSEA. Trimming removed 4 bases at V and 8 bases at J, with 2 bases between. The CDR3 is CSVGGYTF. CDR3 nucleotide sequence: TGCAGCGTTGGAGGCTACACCTTC.

The sample holds a few counts of this clonotype. The chain joins TRBV25-1 to TRBJ1-5; D is possibly TRBD1 (5 bases). This CDR3 region has 14 residues. The V and J ends lost 3 bases and 2 bases respectively, with 8 bases between them. Germline assignment: CDR1 MGHDK and CDR2 SYGVNS. The CDR3 DNA is TGTGCCAGCAGTGACGCGACAGGCAATCAGCCCCAGCATTTT. Translating it yields CASSDATGNQPQHF.

This clonotype has a handful of counts. The rearrangement joins TRBV13 to TRBJ1-2, with no clear D. CDR1 PRHDT and CDR2 FYEKMQ come from the germline V gene (reference sequence). This CDR3 comprises 14 residues. V lost 5 bases to trimming and J lost 3 bases, with 13 bases between them. The CDR3 is CASSLALGHYGYTF. The CDR3 DNA sequence: TGTGCCAGCAGCCTGGCCCTAGGGCACTATGGCTACACCTTC.

This chain uses TRBV3-1 with TRBJ2-2; 12 bases map to TRBD2. Losses at the gene ends were 1 base for V and 2 bases for J; bases not matched to a gene: 5. Germline V gene lookup returns CDR1 LGHDT and CDR2 YNNKEL (reference sequence). The CDR3 is made up of 18 amino acids. The CDR3 region is CASSQGTSGNSNTGELFF. The DNA of the CDR3 is TGTGCCAGCAGCCAAGGGACTAGCGGGAACTCTAACACCGGGGAGCTGTTTTTT.

The chain uses TRBV7-2 and TRBJ2-1, with D possibly called TRBD1 or TRBD2 (7 bases each). Germline CDR1 is SGHTA and CDR2 is FQGNSA. With 4 bases removed from V and 3 bases from J, the gap between germline ends came to 16 bases. There are 16 residues in the CDR3. The CDR3 region is CASSWGGGFVYNEQFF. CDR3 nucleotides: TGTGCCAGCAGCTGGGGAGGGGGCTTCGTCTACAATGAGCAGTTCTTC.